This T cell receptor (beta chain) was retrieved from a study of blood T cell repertoires in COVID-19. Libraries were prepared by immunoSEQ multiplex PCR; TCRdb keeps only in-frame clonotypes and omits some of them. The profile covers approximately 120,000 clones, with 75% to 90% appearing a single time and roughly 18% taken by the ten largest. Germline V gene lookup returns CDR1 KGHSH and CDR2 LQKENI. This CDR3 comprises 14 residues. Trimming removed 6 bases from V and 2 bases from J; junction bases left unmatched: 4. The rearrangement uses TRBV18 and TRBJ2-3; 8 nucleotides match TRBD2. The receptor was derived from a man aged 30-40 years who had recovered from COVID-19. Sequencing was carried out using PBMCs or T cells enriched from blood (not recorded which). CDR3 DNA sequence: TGTGCCAGCTCCCCGACTAGCGACACAGATACGCAGTATTTT. Translating it yields CASSPTSDTDTQYF. Supplemented by reference TRBV18 and TRBJ2-3, the full variable domain reads NAGVMQNPRHLVRRRGQEARLRCSPMKGHSHVYWYRQLPEEGLKFMVYLQKENIIDESGMPKERFSAEFPKEGPSILRIQQVVRGDSAAYFCASSPTSDTDTQYFGPGTRLTVL.